This T cell receptor beta chain was documented in a study of T cells expressing NK-cell markers. Germline V gene sequence: CDR1 DFQATT, CDR2 SNEGSKA (reference sequence). The CDR3 spans 14 residues. For each CDR3 protein, TCRdb gives one entry from its re-call of the 5' RACE reads, without DNA. Its table lists about 180,000 distinct CDR3 sequences. Source material: blood T cells: a sorted CD56 or NKG2C T cell subset, CD4+ or CD8+ T cells, or bulk PBMC T cells (not recorded which). This receptor was obtained from a woman between 18 and 70 years old in good health. The V gene is TRBV20-1, the J gene TRBJ1-4; TCRdb lists TRBD1, though no DNA is available to test this call. CDR3 loop: CSATLTRGIEKLFF.